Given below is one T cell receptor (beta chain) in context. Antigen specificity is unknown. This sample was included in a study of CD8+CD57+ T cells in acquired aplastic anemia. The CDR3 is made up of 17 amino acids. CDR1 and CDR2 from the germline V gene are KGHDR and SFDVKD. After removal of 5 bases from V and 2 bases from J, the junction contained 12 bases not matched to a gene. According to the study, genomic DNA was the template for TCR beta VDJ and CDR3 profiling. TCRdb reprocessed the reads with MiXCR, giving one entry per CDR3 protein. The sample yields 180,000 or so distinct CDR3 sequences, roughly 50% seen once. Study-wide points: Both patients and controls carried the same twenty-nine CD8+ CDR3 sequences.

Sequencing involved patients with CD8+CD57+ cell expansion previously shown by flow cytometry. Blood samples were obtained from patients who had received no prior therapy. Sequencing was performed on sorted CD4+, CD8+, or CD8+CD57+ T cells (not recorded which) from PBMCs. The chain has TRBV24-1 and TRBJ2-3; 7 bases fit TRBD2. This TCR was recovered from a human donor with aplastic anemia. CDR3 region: CATSGGGSSLDTDTQYF. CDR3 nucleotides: TGTGCCACCAGTGGGGGCGGGAGCTCTTTGGACACAGATACGCAGTATTTT.